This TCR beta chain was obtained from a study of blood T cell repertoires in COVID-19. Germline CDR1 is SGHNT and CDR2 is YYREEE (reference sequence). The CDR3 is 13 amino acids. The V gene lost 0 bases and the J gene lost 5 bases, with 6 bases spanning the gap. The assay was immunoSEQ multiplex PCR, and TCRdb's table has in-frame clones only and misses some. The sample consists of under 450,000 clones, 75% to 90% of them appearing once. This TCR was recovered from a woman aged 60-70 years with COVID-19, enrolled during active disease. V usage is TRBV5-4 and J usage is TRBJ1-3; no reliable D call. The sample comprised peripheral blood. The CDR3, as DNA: TGTGCCAGCAGCTTGGAACAGCGAAACACCATATATTTT. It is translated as CASSLEQRNTIYF.